A selection of T cell receptor beta chains follows, all from one sample in a study of cytomegalovirus exposure and HLA in healthy donors. The protocol was immunoSEQ multiplex PCR, while the TCRdb copy is restricted to in-frame clones and leaves out a portion. The sample holds about 190,000 clones; approximately 88% are singletons and the top ten take around 6.7%. What was sequenced was PBMCs. The receptors stem from a young man in good health and CMV-seropositive. Both conserved end residues are part of each CDR3. D genes are given only for firm matches. Some rows have no size entry. The others give once, few or many, or a class for an expanded clone.

d_gene	v_gene	abundance	j_gene	CDR3aa	CDR3nt
-	TRBV27	-	TRBJ1-5	CASTEAPGQPQHF	TGTGCCAGCACAGAGGCCCCCGGTCAGCCCCAGCATTTT
-	TRBV30	-	TRBJ1-5	CAWSVESGVQPQHF	TGTGCCTGGAGTGTAGAGTCGGGGGTTCAGCCCCAGCATTTT
TRBD1	TRBV18	-	TRBJ1-5	CASSGTGGNQPQHF	TGTGCCAGCTCGGGGACAGGGGGCAATCAGCCCCAGCATTTT
-	TRBV6-4	-	TRBJ1-5	CASSPGLQGPQHF	TGTGCCAGCAGCCCCGGGCTACAGGGGCCCCAGCATTTT
-	TRBV28	few	TRBJ1-3	CASSERQLSGNTIYF	TGTGCCAGCAGCGAGAGACAGCTCTCTGGAAACACCATATATTTT
TRBD2	TRBV2	few	TRBJ2-1	CASSRGLEGSQFF	TGTGCCAGCAGCCGCGGACTAGAAGGGTCCCAGTTCTTC
-	TRBV29-1	-	TRBJ2-3	CSVEGLTGRNTDTQYF	TGCAGCGTTGAAGGACTCACCGGCCGTAACACAGATACGCAGTATTTT
-	TRBV7-2	-	TRBJ2-2	CASAAPFAPRELFF	TGTGCCAGCGCGGCCCCTTTTGCCCCCAGGGAGCTGTTTTTT
TRBD1	TRBV4-2	-	TRBJ1-2	CASSQDRDYGYTF	TGTGCCAGCAGTCAGGACAGGGACTATGGCTACACCTTC
TRBD2	TRBV5-1	-	TRBJ2-1	CASRLAGVSYNEQFF	TGCGCCAGCAGACTAGCGGGAGTATCCTACAATGAGCAGTTCTTC
-	TRBV30	-	TRBJ1-5	CAWSVLPAGPGWSQPQHF	TGTGCCTGGAGTGTCCTTCCGGCAGGGCCCGGCTGGAGTCAGCCCCAGCATTTT
-	TRBV7-9	-	TRBJ1-1	CASSPSVATEAFF	TGTGCCAGCAGCCCGTCTGTCGCGACTGAAGCTTTCTTT
-	TRBV28	-	TRBJ2-7	CASSFLRESNEQYF	TGTGCCAGCAGTTTTCTGAGGGAGAGCAACGAGCAGTACTTC
TRBD1	TRBV13	-	TRBJ2-7	CASSSRDRIYEQYF	TGTGCCAGCAGCTCCCGGGACAGAATCTACGAGCAGTACTTC
-	TRBV29-1	-	TRBJ1-1	CSVDGGAEAFF	TGCAGCGTTGATGGGGGCGCTGAAGCTTTCTTT
-	TRBV2	-	TRBJ1-5	CASNQGYSNQPQHF	TGTGCCAGCAACCAGGGGTATAGCAATCAGCCCCAGCATTTT
TRBD2	TRBV7-6	-	TRBJ2-3	CASSPGTRTQYF	TGTGCCAGCAGCCCCGGGACTAGAACGCAGTATTTT
-	TRBV5-1	-	TRBJ2-7	CASSLDRSYEQYF	TGCGCCAGCAGCTTGGACAGGTCCTACGAGCAGTACTTC
-	TRBV9	-	TRBJ2-5	CASSVGGQTAQETQYF	TGTGCCAGCAGCGTCGGGGGGCAGACCGCCCAAGAGACCCAGTACTTC
-	TRBV25-1	-	TRBJ2-7	CASSEYAGFIEQYF	TGTGCCAGCAGTGAATATGCAGGGTTCATCGAGCAGTACTTC
-	TRBV29-1	-	TRBJ2-5	CSVEGGQRGTQYF	TGCAGCGTTGAAGGGGGACAACGGGGAACCCAGTACTTC
-	TRBV6-5	-	TRBJ1-2	CASSGRDYGGYTF	TGTGCCAGCAGTGGCCGGGACTACGGAGGCTACACCTTC
-	TRBV6-5	-	TRBJ1-2	CASSGRGGGNYGYTF	TGTGCCAGCAGTGGCCGGGGGGGCGGTAACTATGGCTACACCTTC
TRBD1	TRBV6-4	-	TRBJ2-3	CASKPDRATDTQYF	TGTGCCAGCAAGCCGGACAGGGCCACAGATACGCAGTATTTT
-	TRBV10-3	-	TRBJ2-1	CAISERGGRFF	TGTGCCATCAGTGAAAGGGGGGGACGGTTCTTC
TRBD1	TRBV29-1	-	TRBJ2-5	CSVGQGQETQYF	TGCAGCGTTGGACAGGGTCAAGAGACCCAGTACTTC
TRBD2	TRBV5-6	-	TRBJ2-7	CASSLGGGTYEQYF	TGTGCCAGCAGCCTGGGGGGGGGAACATACGAGCAGTACTTC
-	TRBV6-1	-	TRBJ1-2	CASSEGHGVGYTF	TGTGCCAGCAGTGAGGGGCATGGTGTGGGCTACACCTTC
-	TRBV5-4	once	TRBJ2-5	CASSLAPFGETQYF	TGTGCCAGCAGCTTGGCCCCCTTCGGGGAGACCCAGTACTTC
-	TRBV29-1	-	TRBJ2-1	CSVELLGGSETYNEQFF	TGCAGCGTTGAGTTGTTGGGTGGCAGCGAAACCTACAATGAGCAGTTCTTC
TRBD2	TRBV30	-	TRBJ2-7	CAWEEIAGGSEQYF	TGTGCCTGGGAGGAAATAGCGGGAGGATCAGAGCAGTACTTC
TRBD2	TRBV9	-	TRBJ2-7	CASSAGTSGSFEQYF	TGTGCCAGCAGCGCCGGGACTAGCGGGAGTTTCGAGCAGTACTTC
-	TRBV29-1	once	TRBJ1-2	CSVTQGSYGYTF	TGCAGCGTTACTCAGGGGTCCTATGGCTACACCTTC
TRBD1	TRBV7-3	-	TRBJ2-1	CASSLQGAASYNEQFF	TGTGCCAGCAGCTTACAGGGGGCGGCCTCCTACAATGAGCAGTTCTTC
-	TRBV28	-	TRBJ2-1	CASSRTVLTRNEQFF	TGTGCCAGCAGTCGGACAGTCCTAACACGCAATGAGCAGTTCTTC
-	TRBV6-1	-	TRBJ1-2	CASSDLEDRIYGYTF	TGTGCCAGCAGTGACCTCGAAGACAGGATCTATGGCTACACCTTC
-	TRBV4-1	-	TRBJ2-2	CASSQGILGDTGELFF	TGCGCCAGCAGCCAAGGGATTCTCGGGGACACCGGGGAGCTGTTTTTT
-	TRBV27	-	TRBJ1-4	CASSLPDKPRGNEKLFF	TGTGCCAGCAGTTTACCCGATAAACCTAGAGGTAATGAAAAACTGTTTTTT
TRBD1	TRBV2	-	TRBJ2-4	CASSDGTVKNIQYF	TGTGCCAGCAGTGATGGGACAGTAAAAAACATTCAGTACTTC
TRBD2	TRBV10-3	-	TRBJ2-5	CAISLAGGETQYF	TGTGCCATCAGCTTAGCGGGAGGAGAGACCCAGTACTTC
-	TRBV2	-	TRBJ1-5	CASRMRGTGNQPQHF	TGTGCCAGCCGGATGAGGGGGACCGGCAATCAGCCCCAGCATTTT
-	TRBV28	-	TRBJ2-1	CASSLGGARYNEQFF	TGTGCCAGCAGTTTAGGGGGGGCTCGGTACAATGAGCAGTTCTTC
-	TRBV25-1	-	TRBJ1-1	CASRRLDRGTEAFF	TGTGCCAGCAGGCGGCTCGACCGGGGCACTGAAGCTTTCTTT
-	TRBV5-4	-	TRBJ1-1	CASSYAAGVEAFF	TGTGCCAGCAGCTACGCAGCGGGAGTGGAAGCTTTCTTT
TRBD1	TRBV6-1	-	TRBJ1-4	CASSPGGTANEKLFF	TGTGCCAGCAGCCCAGGGGGCACGGCTAATGAAAAACTGTTTTTT
TRBD2	TRBV7-9	-	TRBJ2-7	CASSYGGSIGEQYF	TGTGCCAGCAGCTACGGGGGGTCGATCGGCGAGCAGTACTTC